This T cell receptor beta chain comes out of a study of shared clonotypes between healthy human individuals. About the research overall: CD4 naive and memory got three plates each, CD8 naive two, CD8 memory one. Findings of the study overall: The low donor count limited represented genetic and exposure-history diversity.

V was clipped by 0 bases and J by 0 bases; unmatched bases: 3. Germline CDR1 and CDR2: SGHDT and YYEEEE. The CDR3 has 16 residues. As defined, naive CD8 cells were CD45RO-negative and positively selected for CCR7, with terminally differentiated effector memory CD45RA+ cells excluded. All donors qualified as healthy HIV-negative adults and had experienced no recent acute infections or vaccinations. Per the original data handling: ImmunoSEQ output lacked quality scores and full-length reads, limiting matched filtering. Sequenced by immunoSEQ multiplex PCR; TCRdb stores in-frame clones only, minus some. The V and J calls and clone size come from that table; D and trimming were worked out from the DNA. Found here are some 2,000,000 clones, about 95% of them singletons; the top ten hold about 1.1%. Turning to this clone: Its antigen is unknown.

This rearrangement joins TRBV5-6 to TRBJ2-1; 7 positions agree with TRBD2. The TCR sequence derives from a man aged 18 to 29 in good health. Sequenced material: naive CD8+ T cells sorted from blood. The CDR3 is CASSLGIAGSYNEQFF. CDR3 bases: TGTGCCAGCAGCTTGGGGATAGCGGGCTCCTACAATGAGCAGTTCTTC.